The entry below describes one TCR beta chain. Its cognate antigen is unknown. The CDR3 totals 16 residues. Trimming stripped 6 bases from V and 3 bases from J, with 21 bases between. The library targeted TCRbeta and was prepared with unique molecular identifiers. MiXCR, run by TCRdb on the PCR reads, gives a single entry per CDR3 protein. The sample carries 600,000 to 800,000 distinct CDR3 sequences, about an eighth recorded once. The sample comes from a study of T-cell reconstitution after alpha-beta-depleted transplantation in children. Findings of the study overall: Two months or so post-transplant, alpha-beta T cells reportedly derived from several hundred expanded graft clones. The main origin of T-cell counts and diversity one year after transplant was newly produced T cells.

The source of this sequence is a girl aged 2-10 years with congenital amegakaryocytic thrombocytopenia, due to receive a stem cell transplant. V and J are TRBV12-3 or TRBV12-4 and TRBJ2-7; D may be TRBD2 (6 bases). Sequencing was performed on PBMCs, taken before TCRalphabeta/CD19-depleted stem cell transplant. In nucleotides, the CDR3 is TGTGCCAGCAGGTTCACAGGTACCCTCGGGGGCTACGAGCAGTACTTC. This codes for CASRFTGTLGGYEQYF.